Listed below are T cell receptor beta chains from one sample, sequenced in a study of human T cells and chemical hapten exposure. TCRdb used MiXCR to reprocess the RACE reads, holding one entry per CDR3 protein. The sample records 62,000 or so distinct CDR3 sequences, approximately 9.9% being singletons. The source material was whole blood, sampled in connection with sensitization to the hapten diphenylcyclopropenone (DPC). Receptors originate from a woman in her forties or fifties with alopecia areata. Some clones in this sample may be carry-over from other donors' samples. Each CDR3 is given with its conserved first and last residue. A D gene is named only where the DNA matches it firmly. The size of a clone is reported for some rows only, either as once, few or many, or as a class for expanded clones.

>few|-|TRBJ2-7|TRBV3-1
TGTGCCAGCAGCCAGCTAGGATCCTACGAGCAGTACTTC
CASSQLGSYEQYF
>few|TRBD2|TRBJ2-7|TRBV28
TGTGCCAGCAGACTAGCGGGAGGGCTGGCCGAGCAGTACTTC
CASRLAGGLAEQYF
>-|TRBD1|TRBJ2-1|TRBV6-1
TGTGCCAGCGGACAGGGGGTGGACAATGAGCAGTTCTTC
CASGQGVDNEQFF
>-|-|TRBJ2-5|TRBV5-1
TGCGCCAGCAGCTTGGAGGAGTCCTGGGAGACCCAGTACTTC
CASSLEESWETQYF
>-|TRBD1|TRBJ2-5|TRBV9
TGTGCCAGCAGCACCCGGGACAGACAAGAGACCCAGTACTTC
CASSTRDRQETQYF
>-|TRBD1|TRBJ1-1|TRBV29-1
TGCAGCGCCGGGACAGGCCCTACTGAAGCTTTCTTT
CSAGTGPTEAFF
>-|-|TRBJ2-7|TRBV7-9
TGTGCCAGCAGCTTATCGGGTATCTACGAGCAGTACTTC
CASSLSGIYEQYF
>many|-|TRBJ2-7|TRBV6-2/TRBV6-3
TGTGCCAGCAGCCCTACTGAGGGACGCGAGCAGTACTTC
CASSPTEGREQYF
>many|TRBD1|TRBJ2-1|TRBV19
TGTGCCAGTAGTTCCCGGACAGGGGGCCGTAATGAGCAGTTCTTC
CASSSRTGGRNEQFF
>few|-|TRBJ2-7|TRBV4-2
TGTGCCAGCAGCCAAGAGCGGGCGGTGGTGCAGTACTTC
CASSQERAVVQYF
>few|-|TRBJ1-6|TRBV7-6
TGTGCCAGCAGCTTAGAGAGGGGGTCACCCCTCCACTTT
CASSLERGSPLHF
>-|-|TRBJ2-2|TRBV10-3
TGTGCCATCAGGAAATCGGCCGGGGAGCTGTTTTTT
CAIRKSAGELFF
>-|-|TRBJ2-7|TRBV29-1
TGCAGCGTTGTGGTGCAGACCTCCTACGAGCAGTACTTC
CSVVVQTSYEQYF
>few|-|TRBJ2-1|TRBV10-1
TGCGCCAGCATTTGGACCGGCGAAGAATACAATGAGCAGTTCTTC
CASIWTGEEYNEQFF
>-|TRBD2|TRBJ2-3|TRBV9
TGTGCCAGCAGCGACTCACAGGATGGACTAGCGGGAATTAGCACAGATACGCAGTATTTT
CASSDSQDGLAGISTDTQYF
>-|TRBD2|TRBJ2-1|TRBV28
TGTGCCAGCAGTTTAGGGAGGGGGCAGTTCTTC
CASSLGRGQFF
>many|TRBD1|TRBJ1-3|TRBV29-1
TGCAGCGTGTCCCGGGACAGTGGAAACACCATATATTTT
CSVSRDSGNTIYF
>many|-|TRBJ1-2|TRBV20-1
TGCAGTGCTAGGGGGAAGGGGTCCTATGGCTACACCTTC
CSARGKGSYGYTF
>many|-|TRBJ1-6|TRBV28
TGTGCCAGCAGTTTAACAGGGAATAATTCACCCCTCCACTTT
CASSLTGNNSPLHF
>-|TRBD1|TRBJ1-2|TRBV5-6
TGTGCCTGCAGCTTTCGACAGGGCCGCGGAGGCTACACCTTC
CACSFRQGRGGYTF
>few|TRBD1|TRBJ1-2|TRBV27
TGTGCCAGCAGTCCTGGGACAGGGGTTATCTATGGCTACACCTTC
CASSPGTGVIYGYTF
>-|TRBD1|TRBJ2-5|TRBV7-9
TGTGCCAGCAGCTTAGGACAGGGGGCTGGAGAGACCCAGTACTTC
CASSLGQGAGETQYF
>few|TRBD1|TRBJ1-1|TRBV6-1
TGTGCCAGCAGTAGCCCGGGACAGATGAACACTGAAGCTTTCTTT
CASSSPGQMNTEAFF
>few|TRBD1|TRBJ2-1|TRBV28
TGTGCCAGCAGTTTAATGTCAGGGGGCAGGTATGAGCAGTTCTTC
CASSLMSGGRYEQFF
>few|TRBD1|TRBJ2-5|TRBV11-2
TGTGCCAGCAGCCCCGGGGACAGGGGGCCGGAGACCCAGTACTTC
CASSPGDRGPETQYF
>many|TRBD2|TRBJ2-3|TRBV10-2
TGCGCCAGCAGCCCGGGACTAGCGGCGGCGGGCACAGATACGCAGTATTTT
CASSPGLAAAGTDTQYF
>-|-|TRBJ2-2|TRBV9
TGTGCCAGCAGCGTAGCTGTAAGTGGACACGCCGGGGAGCTGTTTTTT
CASSVAVSGHAGELFF
>few|-|TRBJ2-3|TRBV28
TGTGCCAGCTCCACAGGGAAATGGTCAGATACGCAGTATTTT
CASSTGKWSDTQYF
>-|TRBD2|TRBJ2-3|TRBV10-2
TGCGCCAGCAGTGAGCTGAAAAGCGGGGGGCTCACAGATACGCAGTATTTT
CASSELKSGGLTDTQYF
>few|TRBD2|TRBJ2-3|TRBV4-1
TGCGCCAGCAGCCAATCTCTAGCGGGGGGGCCAGATACGCAGTATTTT
CASSQSLAGGPDTQYF
>few|TRBD2|TRBJ2-2|TRBV20-1
TGCAGTGCTAGATCCCGGGGGGGTGACACCGGGGAGCTGTTTTTT
CSARSRGGDTGELFF
>few|TRBD1|TRBJ1-6|TRBV14
TGTGCCAGCAGCCCGGGGACAGGGAAGGTGAATTCACCCCTCCACTTT
CASSPGTGKVNSPLHF
>few|-|TRBJ1-3|TRBV3-1
TGTGCCAGCAGCCCCCAACAGCTCCTATCTGGAAACACCATATATTTT
CASSPQQLLSGNTIYF
>-|-|TRBJ2-5|TRBV5-1
TGCGCCAGCAGCTTGGTAGGGGCCGAAGAGACCCAGTACTTC
CASSLVGAEETQYF
>many|-|TRBJ2-1|TRBV29-1
TGCAGCGTTGGCAGGAATGAGCAGTTCTTC
CSVGRNEQFF
>-|TRBD2|TRBJ2-1|TRBV2
TGTGCCAGCAGTGGGGAGAGCGGGATCGTTACTTACAATGAGCAGTTCTTC
CASSGESGIVTYNEQFF
>many|TRBD1|TRBJ1-2|TRBV29-1
TGCAGCGTTGAAGGCGACAGGGAGGGCTATGGCTACACCTTC
CSVEGDREGYGYTF
>many|TRBD2|TRBJ2-1|TRBV7-2
TGTGCCAGCAGCTTGGGACTAGCGGGATTATACAATGAGCAGTTCTTC
CASSLGLAGLYNEQFF
>few|-|TRBJ1-1|TRBV29-1
TGCAGCGTTGAAGCAGGGGTGGCGACTGAAGCTTTCTTT
CSVEAGVATEAFF
>many|-|TRBJ1-4|TRBV7-9
TGTGCCAGCGGTTTTAATGAAAAACTGTTTTTT
CASGFNEKLFF
>few|-|TRBJ1-4|TRBV19
TGTGCCAGTAGTACACGCAACATGGGGGAAAAACTGTTTTTT
CASSTRNMGEKLFF
>many|-|TRBJ2-3|TRBV20-1
TGCAGTGCTAGAGATCCGAGCGGAGGGGCTACAGATACGCAGTATTTT
CSARDPSGGATDTQYF
>many|-|TRBJ2-7|TRBV2
TGTGCCAGCAGTGTCTGGCCTAGCTCCTACGAGCAGTACTTC
CASSVWPSSYEQYF
>many|-|TRBJ2-3|TRBV12-3/TRBV12-4
TGTGCCAGCAGTTTTCGGGGGCGAACAGGGACGATGGCAGATACGCAGTATTTT
CASSFRGRTGTMADTQYF
>few|-|TRBJ2-5|TRBV9
TGTGCCAGCAGCGTAGAGGGCAGCCAAGAGACCCAGTACTTC
CASSVEGSQETQYF
>-|-|TRBJ1-5|TRBV2
TGTGCCAGCAGTGACAGAGCTAGCAATCAGCCCCAGCATTTT
CASSDRASNQPQHF
>many|-|TRBJ2-7|TRBV7-8
TGTGCCAGCAGCTTAGATCAGAGAACAGTGGGGTACTTC
CASSLDQRTVGYF
>many|TRBD1|TRBJ2-7|TRBV3-1
TGTGCCAGCAGCCAAGATCCATCGGGGCGGGACAGGCGATACGAGCAGTACTTC
CASSQDPSGRDRRYEQYF
>-|-|TRBJ2-3|TRBV28
TGTGCCAGCAGTCCCCAGGTGACTAGTCGAACGCAGTATTTT
CASSPQVTSRTQYF
>many|-|TRBJ2-2|TRBV11-2
TGTGCCAGCAGCCCCATCTGGCGGAAAAACACCGGGGAGCTGTTTTTT
CASSPIWRKNTGELFF
>-|TRBD1|TRBJ2-6|TRBV30
TGTGCCTGCGACAGGGCTGGGGCCAACGTCCTGACTTTC
CACDRAGANVLTF
>few|TRBD1|TRBJ2-1|TRBV7-2
TGTGCCAGCCGATCCGGGGCGACAGGGCTCTACAATGAGCAGTTCTTC
CASRSGATGLYNEQFF
>-|TRBD2|TRBJ2-7|TRBV11-2
TGTGCCAGCAGCTTCGAACTAGCGGGGGGCTACGATGCGTACTTC
CASSFELAGGYDAYF